This is a list of T cell receptor beta chains from one sample in a study of T cell changes during pregnancy in multiple sclerosis. TCRdb's copy holds only in-frame clones and misses some; the assay was immunoSEQ multiplex PCR. The table records approximately 60,000 clones, about nine tenths of them present only once. The sequencing here drew on peripheral blood, taken in the second trimester of pregnancy. These receptors were taken from a female donor in good health, enrolled as a control in a pregnancy study. CDR3s include the opening cysteine and the closing phenylalanine or tryptophan. A D gene is named only where the DNA matches it firmly. The size entry is marked missing in some rows and otherwise reads once, few, many or a size class.

clone_size,j_call,v_call,cdr3_length,d_call,cdr3_aa,cdr3_nt
.,TRBJ2-5,TRBV7-3,15,.,CASSLFIGDQETQYF,TGTGCCAGCAGCTTATTTATCGGGGACCAAGAGACCCAGTACTTC
once,TRBJ1-2,TRBV28,11,.,CASRGDYGYTF,TGTGCCAGCAGGGGCGACTATGGCTACACCTTC
.,TRBJ2-7,TRBV7-8,13,.,CATRGPGSYEQYF,TGTGCCACCAGGGGCCCCGGTTCCTACGAGCAGTACTTC
.,TRBJ1-3,TRBV19,16,.,CASSSAGRFSGNTIYF,TGTGCCAGTAGCTCGGCAGGCCGATTCTCTGGAAACACCATATATTTT
.,TRBJ1-4,TRBV5-5,14,.,CASSLAGGAEKLFF,TGTGCCAGCAGCTTGGCAGGAGGGGCGGAAAAACTGTTTTTT
.,TRBJ2-2,TRBV7-2,16,TRBD2,CASSLGLAGITGELFF,TGTGCCAGCAGCTTAGGCCTAGCGGGGATCACCGGGGAGCTGTTTTTT
once,TRBJ2-2,TRBV5-1,16,TRBD2,CASSRFAGGNTGELFF,TGCGCCAGCAGCCGCTTTGCGGGGGGAAACACCGGGGAGCTGTTTTTT
once,TRBJ2-5,TRBV6-1,13,TRBD1,CASNTGAQETQYF,TGTGCCAGCAATACAGGGGCCCAAGAGACCCAGTACTTC
.,TRBJ2-5,TRBV2,18,.,CASSEGVHTRGLVGTQYF,TGTGCCAGCAGTGAAGGGGTCCACACTAGAGGGCTGGTGGGGACCCAGTACTTC
.,TRBJ1-5,TRBV12-2,17,.,CASRLVISGQGDQPQHF,TGTGCAAGTCGCTTAGTGATCTCGGGACAGGGGGATCAGCCCCAGCATTTT
once,TRBJ1-6,TRBV14,12,.,CASSLRMSPLHF,TGTGCCAGCAGCCTGCGGATGTCACCCCTCCACTTT
.,TRBJ2-5,TRBV5-1,15,.,CASSARDWYQETQYF,TGCGCCAGCAGCGCCCGGGACTGGTACCAAGAGACCCAGTACTTC
.,TRBJ2-1,TRBV19,15,TRBD2,CASSLTSGSFDEQFF,TGTGCCAGTAGTTTAACTAGCGGGAGTTTCGATGAGCAGTTCTTC
.,TRBJ2-7,TRBV5-1,16,TRBD2,CASSPTAGGNGYEQYF,TGCGCCAGCAGCCCCACAGCGGGGGGCAACGGCTACGAGCAGTACTTC
.,TRBJ2-1,TRBV9,16,.,CASSPSGGTHGSEQFF,TGTGCCAGCAGCCCTTCCGGCGGGACCCATGGCAGTGAGCAGTTCTTC
.,TRBJ2-7,TRBV28,13,.,CASSNDRSYEQYF,TGTGCCAGCAGCAATGACAGGTCCTACGAGCAGTACTTC
.,TRBJ1-2,TRBV6-6,12,.,CASRRPQGKGTF,TGTGCCAGCAGAAGACCCCAGGGAAAAGGCACCTTC
.,TRBJ1-3,TRBV6-1,15,.,CASSVDSSSGNTIYF,TGTGCCAGCAGTGTAGACAGCTCCTCTGGAAACACCATATATTTT
.,TRBJ2-7,TRBV10-1,16,TRBD2,CAPSRGTGLAIYEQYF,TGCGCCCCCTCACGGGGGACGGGACTAGCTATATACGAGCAGTACTTC
.,TRBJ1-5,TRBV2,12,.,CASSGENQPQHF,TGTGCCAGCAGCGGGGAAAATCAGCCCCAGCATTTT
.,TRBJ1-1,TRBV27,15,.,CASSLGTGLSTEAFF,TGTGCCAGCAGTTTAGGTACAGGTCTGTCCACTGAAGCTTTCTTT
.,TRBJ1-2,TRBV11-2,14,TRBD1,CASSLYLGTGGYTF,TGTGCCAGCAGCCTTTACTTAGGGACAGGAGGCTACACCTTC
few,TRBJ1-1,TRBV7-2,11,.,CASSPRGDAFF,TGTGCCAGCAGCCCCCGGGGGGATGCTTTCTTT
.,TRBJ1-1,TRBV27,13,TRBD1,CASSRQGFTEAFF,TGTGCCAGCAGTCGACAGGGCTTCACTGAAGCTTTCTTT
.,TRBJ1-2,TRBV19,16,.,CASSRKTLDSLYGYTF,TGTGCCAGTAGTCGGAAAACATTGGACAGTTTATATGGCTACACCTTC
.,TRBJ2-1,TRBV4-3,17,.,CASSQDGYTSGIHEQFF,TGCGCCAGCAGCCAAGATGGCTACACATCCGGGATCCATGAGCAGTTCTTC
.,TRBJ1-4,TRBV2,14,.,CASTVGQGHEKLFF,TGTGCCAGCACGGTCGGCCAGGGGCATGAAAAACTGTTTTTT
.,TRBJ2-1,TRBV18,15,.,CASSPPTLANNEQFF,TGTGCCAGCTCACCACCCACCCTAGCTAACAATGAGCAGTTCTTC
.,TRBJ2-1,TRBV9,11,.,CASSASNEQFF,TGTGCCAGCAGCGCTTCTAATGAGCAGTTCTTC
.,TRBJ2-5,TRBV18,14,TRBD2,CASSPLAGEETQYF,TGTGCCAGCTCACCCCTAGCGGGGGAAGAGACCCAGTACTTC
.,TRBJ2-3,TRBV7-3,13,.,CASSNPQTDTQYF,TGTGCCAGCAGCAACCCACAGACAGATACGCAGTATTTT
once,TRBJ2-3,TRBV9,15,.,CASSPRGGTTDTQYF,TGTGCCAGCAGCCCACGAGGAGGGACCACAGATACGCAGTATTTT
.,TRBJ2-3,TRBV12-5,17,TRBD1,CASGLDGDRGPTDTQYF,TGTGCTAGTGGTTTGGACGGGGACAGGGGGCCTACAGATACGCAGTATTTT
.,TRBJ2-1,TRBV19,15,TRBD2,CASTPSSGSYNEQFF,TGTGCCAGCACCCCCTCTAGCGGGAGTTACAATGAGCAGTTCTTC
.,TRBJ2-7,TRBV7-2,15,TRBD2,CASSLGISGSYEQYF,TGTGCCAGCAGCTTAGGTATTAGCGGGAGCTACGAGCAGTACTTC
.,TRBJ2-7,TRBV29-1,14,TRBD2,CSGVLAGGAYEQYF,TGCAGCGGGGTCCTAGCGGGGGGGGCCTACGAGCAGTACTTC
.,TRBJ2-6,TRBV19,14,.,CASSDRSGANVLTF,TGTGCCAGTAGCGACAGGTCCGGGGCCAACGTCCTGACTTTC
.,TRBJ2-7,TRBV30,13,.,CAWGGTVPYEQYF,TGTGCCTGGGGAGGGACAGTTCCCTACGAGCAGTACTTC
.,TRBJ2-6,TRBV2,16,TRBD1,CASRGDRGPGANVLTF,TGTGCCAGCAGAGGGGACAGGGGGCCTGGGGCCAACGTCCTGACTTTC
.,TRBJ2-1,TRBV6-6,11,.,CASRKTGSRFF,TGTGCCAGCAGAAAAACAGGGTCTCGGTTCTTC
.,TRBJ2-7,TRBV7-3,14,.,CASSPGGGRVEQYF,TGTGCCAGCAGCCCAGGCGGGGGCCGGGTCGAGCAGTACTTC
.,TRBJ1-1,TRBV7-7,13,TRBD1,CASSSDRGTEAFF,TGTGCTAGCAGCTCCGACAGGGGCACTGAAGCTTTCTTT
.,TRBJ2-7,TRBV13,11,.,CASSLTGEQYF,TGTGCCAGCAGCTTAACGGGGGAGCAGTACTTC
once,TRBJ1-4,TRBV19,14,.,CASSAGWTNEKLFF,TGTGCCAGTAGCGCAGGGTGGACTAATGAAAAACTGTTTTTT
.,TRBJ1-1,TRBV2,13,.,CASLYEEDTEAFF,TGTGCCAGCCTATATGAGGAGGACACTGAAGCTTTCTTT
.,TRBJ2-7,TRBV5-6,11,.,CASSVDSEEYF,TGTGCCAGCAGCGTTGACAGCGAGGAGTACTTC
.,TRBJ2-5,TRBV10-1,20,TRBD2,CASSGPDLLAGGPDGETQYF,TGCGCCAGCAGTGGACCCGACCTCCTAGCGGGAGGGCCGGACGGAGAGACCCAGTACTTC
.,TRBJ2-5,TRBV6-5,13,.,CASRVGDQETQYF,TGTGCCAGCAGGGTCGGAGACCAAGAGACCCAGTACTTC
.,TRBJ2-1,TRBV5-4,14,TRBD2,CASSRTSGYNEQFF,TGTGCCAGCAGCCGGACTAGCGGATACAATGAGCAGTTCTTC
.,TRBJ2-7,TRBV5-4,15,TRBD1,CASSFQRTGGGEQYF,TGTGCCAGCAGCTTCCAGCGGACAGGGGGAGGCGAGCAGTACTTC
.,TRBJ2-4,TRBV27,12,.,CASGIAKNIQYF,TGTGCCAGCGGCATAGCCAAAAACATTCAGTACTTC
.,TRBJ1-1,TRBV5-1,16,TRBD1,CASSPPITGARTEAFF,TGCGCCAGCAGCCCCCCCATTACAGGGGCTCGCACTGAAGCTTTCTTT
once,TRBJ1-2,TRBV2,11,.,CASSASERNTF,TGTGCCAGCAGCGCGTCTGAGCGAAACACCTTC
.,TRBJ1-4,TRBV19,16,.,CASSPSLGRGNEKLFF,TGTGCCAGTAGTCCCAGTTTGGGCAGGGGAAATGAAAAACTGTTTTTT
.,TRBJ2-7,TRBV7-8,11,TRBD1,CASSSTGVVYF,TGTGCCAGCAGCTCAACAGGGGTGGTGTACTTC
.,TRBJ1-1,TRBV11-2,14,.,CASSPGEANTEAFF,TGTGCCAGCAGCCCAGGGGAAGCGAACACTGAAGCTTTCTTT